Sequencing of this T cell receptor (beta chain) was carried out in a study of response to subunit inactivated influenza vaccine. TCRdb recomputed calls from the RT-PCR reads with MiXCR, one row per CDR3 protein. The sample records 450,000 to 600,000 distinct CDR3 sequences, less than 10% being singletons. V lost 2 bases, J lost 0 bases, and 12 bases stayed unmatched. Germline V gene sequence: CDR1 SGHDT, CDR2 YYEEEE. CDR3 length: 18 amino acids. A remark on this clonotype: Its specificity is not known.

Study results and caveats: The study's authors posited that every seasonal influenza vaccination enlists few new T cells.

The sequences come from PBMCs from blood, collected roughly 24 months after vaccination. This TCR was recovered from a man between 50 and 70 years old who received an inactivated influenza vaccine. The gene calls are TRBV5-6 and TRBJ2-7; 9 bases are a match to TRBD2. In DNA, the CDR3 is TGTGCCAGCAGCTTTGGGACTAGCTTTTCGAAGGGCTCCTACGAGCAGTACTTC. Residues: CASSFGTSFSKGSYEQYF.